The TCR beta chain under discussion was sequenced for a study of shared clonotypes between healthy human individuals. The overall study: Per donor, CD8 memory used one plate, CD8 naive used two, CD4 memory used three and CD4 naive used three. General observations from the study: Rarefaction exposed incomplete sorted-subset sequencing despite large depth.

As for this clone: Its specificity is not known.

Each sorted subset replicate got 200 ng genomic DNA, tens of thousands of genomes. Libraries were prepared by immunoSEQ multiplex PCR; TCRdb keeps only in-frame clonotypes and omits some of them. Among over a million clones listed, around 97% were seen once. V lost 5 bases and J 5 bases, leaving 18 bases between the germline ends. The germline V gene encodes CDR1 MDHEN and CDR2 SYDVKM. This CDR3 contains 15 residues. The gene calls are TRBV28 and TRBJ2-5; D might be TRBD1 or TRBD2, each matching 5 bases. The sample consisted of naive CD4+ T cells sorted from blood. Subset here: CD45RA+ positively selected. The clonotype was recovered from a man aged 25-40 years in good health. The CDR3 spells CASSPPGPDRETQYF. The CDR3 bases are TGTGCCAGCAGTCCCCCGGGACCAGACCGGGAGACCCAGTACTTC.